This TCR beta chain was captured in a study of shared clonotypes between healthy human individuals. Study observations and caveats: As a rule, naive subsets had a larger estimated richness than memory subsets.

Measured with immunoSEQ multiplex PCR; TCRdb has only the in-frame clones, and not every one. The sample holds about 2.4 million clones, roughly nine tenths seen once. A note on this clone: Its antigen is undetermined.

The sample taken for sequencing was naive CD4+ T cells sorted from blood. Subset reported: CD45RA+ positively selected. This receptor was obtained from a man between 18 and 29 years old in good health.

The CDR3, as DNA: TGTGCCAGCAAGAGGGGGGAATACGAGCAGTACTTC. Translating gives CASKRGEYEQYF. The chain couples TRBV25-1 to TRBJ2-7; the D gene could be TRBD1 or TRBD2 (6 bases each). The germline CDR1 and CDR2 sequences are MGHDK and SYGVNS. The V and J ends lost 7 bases and 4 bases respectively, with 11 bases between them. CDR3 length: 12 amino acids.